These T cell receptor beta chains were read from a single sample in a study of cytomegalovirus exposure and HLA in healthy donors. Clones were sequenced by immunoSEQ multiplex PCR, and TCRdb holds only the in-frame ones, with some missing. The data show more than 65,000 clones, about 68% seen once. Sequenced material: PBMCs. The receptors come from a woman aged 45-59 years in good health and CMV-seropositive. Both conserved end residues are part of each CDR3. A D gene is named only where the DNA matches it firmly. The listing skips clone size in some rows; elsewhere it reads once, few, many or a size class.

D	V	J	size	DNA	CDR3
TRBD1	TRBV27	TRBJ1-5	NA	TGTGCCAGCAGGACAGGGAATCAGCCCCAGCATTTT	CASRTGNQPQHF
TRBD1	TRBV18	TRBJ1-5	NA	TGTGCCAGCTCACCACCGCGGGGACAGGGAGATCAGCCCCAGCATTTT	CASSPPRGQGDQPQHF
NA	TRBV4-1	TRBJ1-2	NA	TGCGCCAGCAGCCATAATGGTGGGCATTATGGCTACACCTTC	CASSHNGGHYGYTF
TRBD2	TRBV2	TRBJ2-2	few	TGTGCCAGCAGTGAAGTAGGACTAGCGGAGATGAACACCGGGGAGCTGTTTTTT	CASSEVGLAEMNTGELFF
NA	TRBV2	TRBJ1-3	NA	TGTGCCAGCAGCCCCGCAGGGGGAAACACCATATATTTT	CASSPAGGNTIYF
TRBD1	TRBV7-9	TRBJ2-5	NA	TGTGCCAGCAGCTCGGGACAGGGGACAGAGACCCAGTACTTC	CASSSGQGTETQYF
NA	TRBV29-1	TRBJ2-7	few	TGCAGCGTTACCCCCACGGGCTACGAGCAGTACTTC	CSVTPTGYEQYF
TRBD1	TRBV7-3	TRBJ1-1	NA	TGTGCCAGCAGCTTCTCCGGGACAGGGGGTAGCACTGAAGCTTTCTTT	CASSFSGTGGSTEAFF
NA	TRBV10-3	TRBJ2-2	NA	TGTGCCATCAGTTCACAGCCGGACACCCTCACCGGGGAGCTGTTTTTT	CAISSQPDTLTGELFF
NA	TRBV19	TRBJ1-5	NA	TGTGCCAGTAGTCCCAGGGGACCGTATAGCAATCAGCCCCAGCATTTT	CASSPRGPYSNQPQHF
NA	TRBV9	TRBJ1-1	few	TGTGCCAGCAGCGTAGTAGCGGGCAGATCCCCCTTT	CASSVVAGRSPF
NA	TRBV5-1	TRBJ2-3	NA	TGCGAAAACCCCGAGCATAGTCATTATACGCAGTATTTT	CENPEHSHYTQYF
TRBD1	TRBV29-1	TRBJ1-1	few	TGCAGCGTTGATCGCCAGGGGGCGTCGAGGGTGAACACTGAAGCTTTCTTT	CSVDRQGASRVNTEAFF
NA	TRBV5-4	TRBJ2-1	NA	TGTGCCAGCAGCTTTGGCAGGAACGGCTATGAGCAGTTCTTC	CASSFGRNGYEQFF
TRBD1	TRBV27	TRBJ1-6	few	TGTGCCAGCAGTAAGGGACAGATCCTTAATTCACCCCTCCACTTT	CASSKGQILNSPLHF
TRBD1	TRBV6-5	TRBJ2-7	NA	TGTGCCAGCAGTTACGCACGGGACAGCCTTAACGAGCAGTACTTC	CASSYARDSLNEQYF
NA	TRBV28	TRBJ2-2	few	TGTGCCAGCAGTCCTATACGGACCGGGGAGCTGTTTTTT	CASSPIRTGELFF
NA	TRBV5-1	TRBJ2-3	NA	TGCGCCAGCAGCTTGGAGGGGGTGGATACGCAGTATTTT	CASSLEGVDTQYF
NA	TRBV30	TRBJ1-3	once	TGTGCCTGGAGTTTCTCCGGAAACACCATATATTTT	CAWSFSGNTIYF
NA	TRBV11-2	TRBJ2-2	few	TGTGCCAGCAGCCGCTCCGCAGGGAACACCGGGGAGCTGTTTTTT	CASSRSAGNTGELFF
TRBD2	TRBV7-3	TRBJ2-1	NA	TGTGCCAGCAGCGCCACTAGCGGGGGGGCAGGTGAGCAGTTCTTC	CASSATSGGAGEQFF
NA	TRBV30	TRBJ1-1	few	TGTGCCTGGAAGGAAATGGAGGACACTGAAGCTTTCTTT	CAWKEMEDTEAFF